This paragraph covers one T cell receptor beta chain sequence. CD45RO negativity and positive selection for CCR7 defined naive CD8 cells, a population that excluded terminally differentiated effector memory CD45RA+ cells. CDR1 SEHNR and CDR2 FQNEAQ come from the germline V gene (reference sequence). Trimming cost V 5 bases and J 0 bases; bases outside gene matches: 10. The CDR3 is 17 residues long. The record originates from a study of shared clonotypes between healthy human individuals. The assay was immunoSEQ multiplex PCR, and TCRdb's table has in-frame clones only and misses some. The data contain around 2,000,000 clones, just under 95% of them singletons.

The sequencing sample was made of naive CD8+ T cells sorted from blood. The clonotype was recovered from a man aged 18 to 35 in good health. The chain combines TRBV7-9 with TRBJ2-7, with TRBD2 identical over 10 bases. The CDR3 here is CASSDDIAGGFSYEQYF. For the CDR3, the DNA is TGTGCCAGCAGCGACGATATAGCGGGGGGCTTCTCCTACGAGCAGTACTTC.